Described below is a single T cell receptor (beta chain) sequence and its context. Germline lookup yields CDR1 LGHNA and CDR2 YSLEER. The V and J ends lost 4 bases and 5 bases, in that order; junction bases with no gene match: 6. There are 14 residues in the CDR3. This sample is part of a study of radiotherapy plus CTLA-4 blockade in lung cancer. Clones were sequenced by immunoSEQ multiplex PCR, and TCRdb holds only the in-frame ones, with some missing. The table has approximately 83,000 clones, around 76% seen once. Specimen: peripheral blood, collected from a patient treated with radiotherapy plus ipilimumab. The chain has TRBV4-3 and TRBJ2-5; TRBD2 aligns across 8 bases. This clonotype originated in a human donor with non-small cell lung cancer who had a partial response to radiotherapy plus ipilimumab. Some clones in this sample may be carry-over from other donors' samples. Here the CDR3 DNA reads TGCGCCAGCAGCCCTGGGACTAGAAGTGAGACCCAGTACTTC. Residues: CASSPGTRSETQYF.